This T cell receptor beta chain derives from a study of T cells after yellow fever vaccination. Points from the study as a whole: Peak timing came faster in the weaker secondary response, day 5 versus 15. After the booster, 96% of CD4 and 75% to 90% of CD8 primary-response clones were re-detected. Of the clonotypes, a small share occurred in both CD4 and CD8 compartments.

This clonotype has just a few counts. Its antigen remains unidentified. This CDR3 spans 16 amino acids. Trimming took 4 bases from V and 0 from J, leaving 13 bases between them. Per the germline V gene, CDR1 is SGHRS and CDR2 is YFSETQ. 5'RACE template switching produced TCR cDNA carrying a universal primer site and UMIs. A single record per CDR3 protein comes from TCRdb applying MiXCR to the 5' RACE reads. The repertoire holds about 580,000 distinct CDR3 sequences, with about 15% as singletons. Material: PBMCs, obtained about 5 days after the first yellow fever vaccination. The rearrangement links TRBV5-1 to TRBJ2-2; D is unresolved. This clonotype was sampled from a man aged 18 to 30 who received the YFV17D yellow fever vaccine. CDR3 in DNA: TGCGCCAGCAGCCCCCAGACACTCGCGAACACCGGGGAGCTGTTTTTT. Protein product: CASSPQTLANTGELFF. The full variable domain, its missing parts supplied by reference TRBV5-1 and TRBJ2-2, is KAGVTQTPRYLIKTRGQQVTLSCSPISGHRSVSWYQQTPGQGLQFLFEYFSETQRNKGNFPGRFSGRQFSNSRSEMNVSTLELGDSALYLCASSPQTLANTGELFFGEGSRLTVL.